Detailed here is one TCR beta chain. This sample stems from a study of control samples from healthy donors and cancer patients. The assay was immunoSEQ multiplex PCR, and TCRdb's table has in-frame clones only and misses some. This sample has tens of thousands of clones, with roughly 80% found just once. Germline assignment: CDR1 MDHEN and CDR2 SYDVKM. Trimming shortened V by 6 bases and J by 5 bases, and 10 bases separated the two germline ends. This CDR3 comprises 12 residues. The sample was PBMCs. This chain links TRBV28 with TRBJ1-1; the D is unclear. This TCR derives from a man in his 70s with lung cancer. CDR3 in amino acids: CASSPGRTEAFF. CDR3 bases: TGTGCCAGCAGCCCTGGTAGAACTGAAGCTTTCTTT.